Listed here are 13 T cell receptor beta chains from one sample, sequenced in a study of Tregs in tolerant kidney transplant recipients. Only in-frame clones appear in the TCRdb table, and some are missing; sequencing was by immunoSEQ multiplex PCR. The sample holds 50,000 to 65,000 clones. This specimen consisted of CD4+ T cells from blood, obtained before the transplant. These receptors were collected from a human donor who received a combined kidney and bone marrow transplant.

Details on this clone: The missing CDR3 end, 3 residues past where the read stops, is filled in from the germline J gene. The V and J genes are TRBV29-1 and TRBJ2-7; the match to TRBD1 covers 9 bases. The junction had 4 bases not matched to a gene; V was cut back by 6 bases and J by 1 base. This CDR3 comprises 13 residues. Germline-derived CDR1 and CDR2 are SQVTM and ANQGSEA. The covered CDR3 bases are TGCAGCGTCCTACAGGGGGCTTCCTACGAG. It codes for CSVLQGASYE. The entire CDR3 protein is CSVLQGASYEQYF.

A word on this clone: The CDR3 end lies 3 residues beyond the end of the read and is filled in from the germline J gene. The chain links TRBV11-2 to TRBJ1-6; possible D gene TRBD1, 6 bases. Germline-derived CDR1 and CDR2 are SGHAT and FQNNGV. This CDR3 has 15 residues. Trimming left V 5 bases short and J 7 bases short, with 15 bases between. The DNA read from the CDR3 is TGTGCCAGCAGCGTGTCAGGGGTGGGGAATTCACCC. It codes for CASSVSGVGNSP. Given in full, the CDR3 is CASSVSGVGNSPLHF.

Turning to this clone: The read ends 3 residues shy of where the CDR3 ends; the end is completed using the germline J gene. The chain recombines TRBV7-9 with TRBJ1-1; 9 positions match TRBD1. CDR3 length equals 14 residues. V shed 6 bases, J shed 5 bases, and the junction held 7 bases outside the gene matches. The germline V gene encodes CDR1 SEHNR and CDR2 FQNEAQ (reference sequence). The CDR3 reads CASRSGTGRTEAFF. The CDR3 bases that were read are TGTGCCAGCAGATCCGGGACAGGGAGGACTGAA.

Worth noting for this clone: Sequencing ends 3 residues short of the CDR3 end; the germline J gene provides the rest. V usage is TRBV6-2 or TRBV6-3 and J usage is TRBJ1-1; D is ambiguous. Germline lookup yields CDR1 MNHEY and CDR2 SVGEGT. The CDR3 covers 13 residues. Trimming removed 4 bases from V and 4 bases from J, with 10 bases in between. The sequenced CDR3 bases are TGTGCCAGCAGTTTCCAGGTCGGCACTGAA. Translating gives CASSFQVGTE. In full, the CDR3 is CASSFQVGTEAFF.

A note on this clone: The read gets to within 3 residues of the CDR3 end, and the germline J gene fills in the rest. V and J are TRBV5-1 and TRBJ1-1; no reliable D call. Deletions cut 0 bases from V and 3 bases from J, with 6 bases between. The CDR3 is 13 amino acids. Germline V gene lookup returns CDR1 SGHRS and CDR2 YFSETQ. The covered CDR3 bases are TGCGCCAGCAGCTTGGCGGGTTACACTGAA. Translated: CASSLAGYTE. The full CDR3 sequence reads CASSLAGYTEAFF.

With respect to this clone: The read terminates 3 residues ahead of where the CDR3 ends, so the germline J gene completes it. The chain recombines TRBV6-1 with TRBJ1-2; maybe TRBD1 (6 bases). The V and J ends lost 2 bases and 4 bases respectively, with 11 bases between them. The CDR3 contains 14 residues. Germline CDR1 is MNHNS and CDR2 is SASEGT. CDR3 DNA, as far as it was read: TGTGCCAGCAGTGAACGGGGGGGCGGCTATGGC. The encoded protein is CASSERGGGYG. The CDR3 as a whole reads CASSERGGGYGYTF.

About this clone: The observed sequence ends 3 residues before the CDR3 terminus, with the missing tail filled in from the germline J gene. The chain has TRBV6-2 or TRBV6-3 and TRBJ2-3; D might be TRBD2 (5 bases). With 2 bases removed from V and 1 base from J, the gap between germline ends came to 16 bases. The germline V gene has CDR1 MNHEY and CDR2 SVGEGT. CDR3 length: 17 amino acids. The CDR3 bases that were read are TGTGCCAGCAGTTACGAGGAACCAGCGGAACGCACAGATACG. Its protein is CASSYEEPAERTDT. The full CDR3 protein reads CASSYEEPAERTDTQYF.

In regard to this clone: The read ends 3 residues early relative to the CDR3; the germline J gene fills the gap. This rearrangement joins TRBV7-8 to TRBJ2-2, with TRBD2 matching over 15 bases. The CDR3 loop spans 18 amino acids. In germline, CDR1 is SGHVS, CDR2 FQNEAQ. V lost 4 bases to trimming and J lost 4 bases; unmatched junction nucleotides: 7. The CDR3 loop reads CASSYGLAGGPSTGELFF. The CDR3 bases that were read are TGTGCCAGCAGCTATGGACTAGCGGGAGGGCCGAGCACCGGGGAG.

The sequenced CDR3 bases are TGTGCCAGCAGTGGGGGACAGAGGGGAAACACC. Protein product: CASSGGQRGNT. The entire CDR3 is CASSGGQRGNTIYF. The chain couples TRBV6-1 to TRBJ1-3, with TRBD1 matching over 7 bases. Read sequence stops 3 residues before the CDR3 end, and the germline J gene provides the missing end. Trimming cost V 4 bases and J 4 bases; bases outside gene matches: 4. From germline, CDR1 is MNHNS and CDR2 SASEGT. The CDR3 contains 14 residues.

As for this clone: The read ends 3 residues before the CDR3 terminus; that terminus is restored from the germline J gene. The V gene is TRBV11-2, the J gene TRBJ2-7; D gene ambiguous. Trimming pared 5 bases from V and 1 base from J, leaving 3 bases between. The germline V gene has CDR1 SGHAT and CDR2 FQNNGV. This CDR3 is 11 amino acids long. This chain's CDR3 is CASSPSYEQYF. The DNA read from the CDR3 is TGTGCCAGCAGCCCTTCCTACGAG.

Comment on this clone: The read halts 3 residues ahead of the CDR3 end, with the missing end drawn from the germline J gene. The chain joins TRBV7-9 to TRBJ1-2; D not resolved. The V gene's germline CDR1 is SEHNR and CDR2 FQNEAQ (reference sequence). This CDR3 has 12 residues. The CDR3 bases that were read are TGTGCCAGCAGCTTAGCAGCATCGGGC. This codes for CASSLAASG. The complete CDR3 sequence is CASSLAASGYTF.

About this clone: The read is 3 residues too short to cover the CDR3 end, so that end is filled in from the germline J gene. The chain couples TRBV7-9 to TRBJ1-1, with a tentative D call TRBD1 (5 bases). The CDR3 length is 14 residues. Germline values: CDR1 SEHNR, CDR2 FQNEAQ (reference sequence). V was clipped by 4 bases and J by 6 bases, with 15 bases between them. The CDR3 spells CASSSGGVGPEAFF. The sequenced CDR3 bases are TGTGCCAGCAGCTCTGGGGGGGTGGGCCCTGAA. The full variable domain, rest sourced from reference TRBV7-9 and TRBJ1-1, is DTGVSQNPRHKITKRGQNVTFRCDPISEHNRLYWYRQTLGQGPEFLTYFQNEAQLEKSRLLSDRFSAERPKGSFSTLEIQRTEQGDSAMYLCASSSGGVGPEAFFGQGTRLTVV.

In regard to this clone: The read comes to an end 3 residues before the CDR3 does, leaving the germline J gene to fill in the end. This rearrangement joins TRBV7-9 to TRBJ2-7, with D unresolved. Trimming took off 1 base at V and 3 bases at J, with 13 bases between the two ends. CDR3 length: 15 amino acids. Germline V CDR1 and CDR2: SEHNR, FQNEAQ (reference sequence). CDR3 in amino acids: CASSLEGQAIYEQYF. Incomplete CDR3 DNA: TGTGCCAGCAGCTTAGAGGGCCAGGCCATCTACGAG.